This T cell receptor beta chain was identified in a study of shared clonotypes between healthy human individuals. Study summary: The plates for each donor numbered three CD4 naive, three CD4 memory, two CD8 naive and one CD8 memory. Broader study findings: The generation probabilities recorded for non-shared clonotypes fell below those of clonotypes shared by all four donors.

A CD45RA+ naive subset and a CD45RA-negative memory subset were split from CD4+ cells. On this clone: No antigen is known for it.

Clones were read by immunoSEQ multiplex PCR, and TCRdb kept only the in-frame ones, dropping some. The sample lists 2.3 million or so clones; more than 80% were seen once. V was pared by 5 bases and J by 6 bases, with 20 bases between. The CDR3 sequence is 15 residues long. Germline V gene lookup returns CDR1 MNHNY and CDR2 SVGAGI (reference sequence). Sequencing used naive CD4+ T cells from PBMCs. Subset here: CD45RA+ positively selected. This clonotype was obtained from a man aged 18 to 29 in good health. Some clones in this sample may be carry-over from other donors' samples. The gene calls are TRBV6-6 and TRBJ2-7; tentatively, D is TRBD1 (6 bases). CDR3 in DNA: TGTGCCAGCAGTCCAGGACAGATATTACGTGGCGAGCAGTACTTC. Residues: CASSPGQILRGEQYF.